This T cell receptor (beta chain) was identified during a study of blood T cell repertoires in COVID-19. On the study more broadly: Nucleic acid was either cDNA or gDNA, and it came from T cells, B-cell-depleted T cells, or PBMCs.

Looked up from germline, CDR1 is LGHDT and CDR2 is YNNKEL (reference sequence). The CDR3 has 16 amino acids. V trimming: 0 bases; J trimming: 2 bases; junction bases outside the gene matches: 2. Source study methods: Researchers report that nucleated cell counts were estimated from reference gene primer amplification. Sequenced by immunoSEQ multiplex PCR; TCRdb stores in-frame clones only, minus some. V and J calls and clone size come straight from that table; D and trimming were deduced from the DNA. The sample includes around 50,000 clones, roughly 89% seen only once; the top ten take roughly 6.5%.

This sequence was found in a woman between 55 and 75 years old with COVID-19, enrolled during active disease. The gene calls are TRBV3-1 (or the pseudogene TRBV3-2) and TRBJ2-2, with TRBD2 matching 8 bases. Sequencing used peripheral blood. Here the CDR3 DNA reads TGTGCCAGCAGCCAAGAACTAGCGGTCAACACCGGGGAGCTGTTTTTT. It translates to CASSQELAVNTGELFF.